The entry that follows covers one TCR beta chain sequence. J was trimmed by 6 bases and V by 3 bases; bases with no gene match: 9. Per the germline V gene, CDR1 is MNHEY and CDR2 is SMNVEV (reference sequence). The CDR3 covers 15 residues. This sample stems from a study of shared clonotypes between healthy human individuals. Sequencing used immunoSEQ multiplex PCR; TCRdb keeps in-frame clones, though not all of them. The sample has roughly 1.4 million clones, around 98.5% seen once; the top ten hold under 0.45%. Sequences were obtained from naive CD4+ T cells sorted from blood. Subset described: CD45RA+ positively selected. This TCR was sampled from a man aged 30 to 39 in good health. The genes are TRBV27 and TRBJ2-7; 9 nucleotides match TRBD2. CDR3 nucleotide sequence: TGTGCCAGCAGTTTTCCGGGACTAGCTTGTTGCGAGCAGTACTTC. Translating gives CASSFPGLACCEQYF.